The 23 T cell receptor beta chains given below trace back to one sample, sequenced in a study of blood T cell repertoires in COVID-19. Generated by immunoSEQ multiplex PCR, the TCRdb table keeps only in-frame clones and is missing some. The sample lists 250,000 to 300,000 clones, roughly 86% seen once, with less than 4.5% in the top ten. Sequencing was done on a sample of peripheral blood. The receptors come from a man aged 18 to 29 with active or convalescent COVID-19.

This chain joins TRBV9 and TRBJ1-1, with a weak D call TRBD1 (5 bases). Trimming stripped 5 bases from V and 4 bases from J, with 15 bases between. The CDR3 consists of 14 residues. Germline CDR1 reads SGDLS; CDR2 reads YYNGEE. The CDR3 spells CASRPSLGATEAFF. CDR3 coding DNA: TGTGCCAGCAGACCATCCTTAGGGGCCACTGAAGCTTTCTTT.

The chain combines TRBV19 with TRBJ1-1, with D possibly being TRBD1 (5 bases). The germline V gene encodes CDR1 LNHDA and CDR2 SQIVND (reference sequence). The CDR3 consists of 12 residues. The V gene lost 10 bases and the J gene lost 2 bases, with 11 bases spanning the gap. In nucleotides, the CDR3 is TGTGCCACCGGGGGGGGTAACACTGAAGCTTTCTTT. Amino acid sequence: CATGGGNTEAFF.

The chain couples TRBV7-2 to TRBJ2-3; the D is unclear. V lost 1 base and J 0 bases, leaving 8 bases between the germline ends. Germline V CDR1 and CDR2: SGHTA, FQGNSA. This CDR3 contains 15 residues. CDR3 region: CASSLDGRSTDTQYF. The CDR3 DNA follows: TGTGCCAGCAGCTTAGATGGCAGGAGCACAGATACGCAGTATTTT.

The chain uses TRBV5-1 and TRBJ1-2; the D gene is possibly TRBD1 (5 bases). The CDR3 has 12 amino acids. Germline V gene sequence: CDR1 SGHRS, CDR2 YFSETQ. V shed 2 bases and J shed 9 bases, with 11 bases lying between them. CDR3 DNA sequence: TGCGCCAGCAGCTTTTCGACAGACCGCTACACCTTC. Protein: CASSFSTDRYTF. Complete variable domain (other parts from reference TRBV5-1 and TRBJ1-2): KAGVTQTPRYLIKTRGQQVTLSCSPISGHRSVSWYQQTPGQGLQFLFEYFSETQRNKGNFPGRFSGRQFSNSRSEMNVSTLELGDSALYLCASSFSTDRYTFGSGTRLTVV.

This rearrangement joins TRBV11-3 to TRBJ2-2; TRBD2 is a possible D gene (6 bases). Per the germline V gene, CDR1 is SGHNT and CDR2 is YENEEA. The CDR3 runs 16 residues. Trimming took off 1 base at V and 4 bases at J, with 13 bases between the two ends. The CDR3 DNA is TGTGCCAGCAGCTTAGTTGGGACTCCTCCCACCGGGGAGCTGTTTTTT. As protein: CASSLVGTPPTGELFF. Together with reference TRBV11-3 and TRBJ2-2, the CDR3 gives the full variable domain: EAGVVQSPRYKIIEKKQPVAFWCNPISGHNTLYWYLQNLGQGPELLIRYENEEAVDDSQLPKDRFSAERLKGVDSTLKIQPAELGDSAVYLCASSLVGTPPTGELFFGEGSRLTVL.

V and J are TRBV7-2 and TRBJ2-1; 8 bases agree with TRBD2. This CDR3 has 15 residues. CDR1 and CDR2 (germline): SGHTA, FQGNSA. V was clipped by 3 bases and J by 5 bases; unmatched bases: 6. DNA for the CDR3: TGTGCCAGCAGCTTTGTAGCGGGGAGTGACAATGAGCAGTTCTTC. Translated, it gives CASSFVAGSDNEQFF. Together with reference TRBV7-2 and TRBJ2-1, the CDR3 gives the full variable domain: GAGVSQSPSNKVTEKGKDVELRCDPISGHTALYWYRQSLGQGLEFLIYFQGNSAPDKSGLPSDRFSAERTGGSVSTLTIQRTQQEDSAVYLCASSFVAGSDNEQFFGPGTRLTVL.

CDR3 in amino acids: CASSIQGYTEAFF. CDR3 DNA sequence: TGTGCCAGCAGTATTCAGGGTTATACTGAAGCTTTCTTT. The chain combines TRBV2 with TRBJ1-1, with D possibly matching TRBD1 (5 bases). CDR1 is SNHLY, CDR2 FYNNEI, per germline. V lost 5 bases to trimming and J lost 5 bases, with 12 bases between them. CDR3 size: 13 residues.

CDR3 region: CASSSTGSEQYF. The CDR3 nucleotides read TGTGCCAGCAGTTCGACAGGGTCCGAGCAGTACTTC. This chain links TRBV12-3 or TRBV12-4 with TRBJ2-7, with 7 bases aligning to TRBD1. V gave up 4 bases and J gave up 6 bases; unmatched junction bases: 3. The CDR3 runs 12 residues.

CDR3 protein: CASHRRDYGYTF. The CDR3 nucleotides read TGTGCCAGCCACCGGCGGGACTATGGCTACACCTTC. This chain joins TRBV6-6 and TRBJ1-2; no clear D gene. V lost 8 bases, J lost 3 bases, and 10 bases lay in between. CDR3 length: 12 amino acids. Looked up from germline, CDR1 is MNHNY and CDR2 is SVGAGI (reference sequence).

This clone was found once. The chain links TRBV19 to TRBJ1-5; no reliable D call. The CDR3 loop spans 15 amino acids. Deletions cut 3 bases from V and 8 bases from J, with 17 bases between. CDR1 and CDR2 from the germline V gene are LNHDA and SQIVND (reference sequence). In DNA form, the CDR3 reads TGTGCCAGTAGTATTTTCGCCCGGGATGGAAAGCCCCAGCATTTT. The encoded protein is CASSIFARDGKPQHF.

The chain carries TRBV7-9 and TRBJ2-7, with 8 bases aligning to TRBD1. The germline gives CDR1 SEHNR, CDR2 FQNEAQ (reference sequence). Trimming cost V 1 base and J 6 bases; bases outside gene matches: 8. This CDR3 has 15 residues. DNA of the CDR3: TGTGCCAGCAGCTTAGAGGACAGGGCAAATGCCGAGCAGTACTTC. Its translation: CASSLEDRANAEQYF.

CDR3 residues: CASTPLDRDSYGYTF. CDR3 coding DNA: TGTGCCAGTACTCCCTTGGACAGGGACTCTTATGGCTACACCTTC. The chain links TRBV19 to TRBJ1-2, with 8 bases matching TRBD1. Losses at the gene ends were 7 bases for V and 5 bases for J; bases not matched to a gene: 12. Germline lookup yields CDR1 LNHDA and CDR2 SQIVND (reference sequence). The length of the CDR3 is 15 residues.

The chain links TRBV6-2 or TRBV6-3 to TRBJ2-2; 10 nucleotides agree with TRBD2. This CDR3 has 18 amino acids. V gave up 6 bases and J gave up 0 bases; unmatched junction bases: 10. Germline V gene lookup returns CDR1 MNHEY and CDR2 SVGEGT. This CDR3 is CASSPQLAGGTNTGELFF. The CDR3 DNA sequence: TGTGCCAGCAGCCCTCAATTAGCGGGAGGAACGAACACCGGGGAGCTGTTTTTT.

The chain uses TRBV5-4 and TRBJ1-5, with a weak D call TRBD1 (6 bases). With 5 bases removed from V and 0 bases from J, the gap between germline ends came to 9 bases. This CDR3 comprises 14 residues. Per germline, CDR1 SGHNT and CDR2 YYREEE (reference sequence). The CDR3 sequence: CASSLGGSNQPQHF. Written as DNA, the CDR3 is TGTGCCAGCAGTTTAGGGGGTAGCAATCAGCCCCAGCATTTT.

The chain employs TRBV5-1 and TRBJ2-7; D is unclear. This CDR3 comprises 14 residues. V was trimmed by 0 bases and J by 4 bases, leaving 11 bases between them. The germline gives CDR1 SGHRS, CDR2 YFSETQ. For the CDR3, the DNA is TGCGCCAGCAGCTTGGCTACAGATCCATACGAGCAGTACTTC. Protein product: CASSLATDPYEQYF.

The genes are TRBV6-5 and TRBJ2-7; D may be TRBD2 (7 bases). This CDR3 region has 16 residues. Deletions cut 0 bases from V and 4 bases from J, with 16 bases between. Germline CDR1 MNHEY, CDR2 SVGAGI. CDR3 protein: CASSYSSRGAGYEQYF. Written as DNA, the CDR3 is TGTGCCAGCAGTTACTCGAGTCGGGGGGCTGGGTACGAGCAGTACTTC.

This rearrangement joins TRBV6-5 to TRBJ1-3, with a weak D call TRBD1 (6 bases). The CDR3 runs 14 residues. The V end lost 8 bases, the J end lost 8 bases, and 19 bases lay between the germline ends. The germline CDR1 and CDR2 sequences are MNHEY and SVGAGI. The CDR3 protein is CASPGSEAGDTIYF. In nucleotides, the CDR3 is TGTGCCAGCCCGGGATCCGAAGCAGGGGACACCATATATTTT.

This chain connects TRBV5-1 to TRBJ2-7; 8 nucleotides agree with TRBD1. CDR3 length: 15 residues. J lost 6 bases, V lost 1 base, and 9 bases had no gene match. Germline V gives CDR1 SGHRS, CDR2 YFSETQ. The DNA for the CDR3 is TGCGCCAGCAGCTTGTTCCCGGGACAGGATGGCGAGCAGTACTTC. It translates to CASSLFPGQDGEQYF.

This sequence joins TRBV27 and TRBJ1-5; no definite D call. Germline-derived CDR1 and CDR2 are MNHEY and SMNVEV (reference sequence). The CDR3 spans 15 residues. The V end was cut by 6 bases, the J end by 9 bases, with 21 bases between. The CDR3 is CASSPNPHEASPQHF. The DNA of the CDR3 is TGTGCCAGCAGCCCTAACCCACACGAGGCGTCGCCCCAGCATTTT.

A single count supports this clone. The chain carries TRBV2 and TRBJ1-5; 7 nucleotides agree with TRBD1. With V trimmed by 4 bases and J by 9 bases, 6 bases remained unmatched. Germline V CDR1 and CDR2: SNHLY, FYNNEI. This CDR3 is built from 13 residues. The CDR3 sequence: CASSVTGQGPQHF. The CDR3 DNA is TGTGCCAGCAGTGTGACAGGGCAAGGGCCCCAGCATTTT. Using reference TRBV2 and TRBJ1-5 for the parts outside the CDR3, the full variable domain is EPEVTQTPSHQVTQMGQEVILRCVPISNHLYFYWYRQILGQKVEFLVSFYNNEISEKSEIFDDQFSVERPDGSNFTLKIRSTKLEDSAMYFCASSVTGQGPQHFGDGTRLSIL.

The chain joins TRBV12-3 or TRBV12-4 to TRBJ1-4; no firm D call. Trimming took off 6 bases at V and 3 bases at J, with 8 bases between the two ends. This CDR3 contains 13 residues. CDR3: CASREWANEKLFF. CDR3 sequence (DNA): TGTGCCAGCAGGGAGTGGGCTAATGAAAAACTGTTTTTT.

V and J are TRBV6-2 or TRBV6-3 and TRBJ2-1; 8 bases map to TRBD2. The CDR3 totals 17 residues. Germline values: CDR1 MNHEY, CDR2 SVGEGT. V gave up 6 bases and J gave up 4 bases; unmatched junction bases: 14. The CDR3 sequence: CASSPGSSGPLYNEQFF. The CDR3 DNA follows: TGTGCCAGCAGCCCTGGGTCTAGCGGGCCTCTGTACAATGAGCAGTTCTTC.

This clone was recorded only once. The gene calls are TRBV19 and TRBJ1-3, with 8 bases fitting TRBD1. The V segment lost 6 bases and the J segment 0 bases; nucleotides outside the gene matches: 13. The length of the CDR3 is 18 residues. Germline CDR1 LNHDA, CDR2 SQIVND (reference sequence). This chain's CDR3 is CASRPTPGQAVSGNTIYF. In nucleotides, the CDR3 is TGTGCCAGTAGACCGACCCCGGGACAGGCCGTCTCTGGAAACACCATATATTTT.